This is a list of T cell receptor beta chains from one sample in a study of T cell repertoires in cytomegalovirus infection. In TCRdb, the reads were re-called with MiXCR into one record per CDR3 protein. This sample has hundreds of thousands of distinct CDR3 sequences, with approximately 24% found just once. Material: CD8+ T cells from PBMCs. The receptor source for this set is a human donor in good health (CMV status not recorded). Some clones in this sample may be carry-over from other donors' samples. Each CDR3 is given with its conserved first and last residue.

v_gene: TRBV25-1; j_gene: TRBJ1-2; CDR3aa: CASCGQPIYGYTF
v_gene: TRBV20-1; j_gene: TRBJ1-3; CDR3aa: CSARPLGTGGDTIYF
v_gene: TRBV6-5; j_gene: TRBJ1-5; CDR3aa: CASKRSNQPQHF
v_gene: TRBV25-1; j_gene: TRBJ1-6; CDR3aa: CASRPFRNSPLHF
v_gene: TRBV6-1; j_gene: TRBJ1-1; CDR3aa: CASSEHVRDRNTEAFF
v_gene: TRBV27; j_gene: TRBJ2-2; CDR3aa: CASGPGAPGELFF
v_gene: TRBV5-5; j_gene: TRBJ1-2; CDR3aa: CASSLARAGDGYTF
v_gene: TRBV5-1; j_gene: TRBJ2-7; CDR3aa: CASRIRDLSYEQYF
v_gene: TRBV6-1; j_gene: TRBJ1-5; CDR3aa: CASTGPNQPQHF
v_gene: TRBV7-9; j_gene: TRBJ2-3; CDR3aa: CASSFQLAGALTDTQYF
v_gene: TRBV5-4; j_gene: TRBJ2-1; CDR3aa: CASRGGTYNEQFF
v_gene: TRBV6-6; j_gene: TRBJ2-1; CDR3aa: CASSYLSTSGGYDNEQFF
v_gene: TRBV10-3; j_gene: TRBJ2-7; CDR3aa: CAIKAGGLVF
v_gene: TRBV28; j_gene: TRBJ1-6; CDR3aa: CASSRVTGVNSPLHF
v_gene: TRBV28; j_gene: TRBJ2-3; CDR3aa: CASSYSGYTDTQYF
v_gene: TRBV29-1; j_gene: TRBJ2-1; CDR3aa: CSVPQGAEVYNEQFF
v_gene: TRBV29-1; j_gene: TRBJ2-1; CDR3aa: CSVSEQFF
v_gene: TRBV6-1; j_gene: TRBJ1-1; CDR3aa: CASSPAVGGNTEAFF